This T cell receptor (beta chain) was retrieved from a study of metastatic and nonmetastatic thyroid tumors. Background on the study: Both malignant and benign thyroid patients supplied peripheral blood and tumor or nodule tissue samples, across which the repertoires of these patients were then compared. Study outcomes and limitations: In both blood and tumor samples, TCR beta diversity was reported significantly higher for malignant than benign nodules.

Germline V CDR1 and CDR2: SGHVS, FQNEAQ. This CDR3 has 16 amino acids. V shed 5 bases, J shed 5 bases, and the junction held 7 bases outside the gene matches. Before thyroid surgery, none of the patients had received any treatment. MiXCR reprocessed the PCR reads for TCRdb. The sample lists 35,000 to 55,000 clones, less than 3.5% occurring once. This clone is termed medium-sized (0.01 to 0.1%). What it recognizes is unknown. This chain joins TRBV7-8 and TRBJ2-3; 13 bases are a match to TRBD2. The source of this sequence is a female donor with papillary thyroid cancer or a benign thyroid nodule (not recorded which). Some clones in this sample may be carry-over from other donors' samples. The material sequenced was blood. The CDR3 DNA reads as TGTGCCAGCAGCCCGCGACTAGCGGGAGGTGGAGATACGCAGTATTTT. Its protein is CASSPRLAGGGDTQYF.